The next 16 T cell receptor beta chains were all read from a single sample in a study of cytotoxic CD8 clonotypes in ibrutinib-treated CLL. TCRdb keeps only in-frame clones here, not all; method: immunoSEQ multiplex PCR. The data hold approximately 150,000 clones, with approximately 80% observed a single time. Source: PBMCs, taken after 24 months of ibrutinib treatment. The origin of the receptors is a human donor with chronic lymphocytic leukemia.

V usage is TRBV6-5 and J usage is TRBJ2-3, with D possibly matching TRBD2 (6 bases). Trimming took off 4 bases at V and 6 bases at J, with 14 bases between the two ends. The CDR3 covers 14 residues. Germline assignment: CDR1 MNHEY and CDR2 SVGAGI. This CDR3 reads CASSFFIGGDTQYF. In nucleotides, the CDR3 is TGTGCCAGCAGTTTCTTTATTGGAGGGGATACGCAGTATTTT.

V is TRBV5-1 and J is TRBJ2-5, with 14 positions matching TRBD2. CDR1 is SGHRS, CDR2 YFSETQ, per germline. The CDR3 contains 16 residues. V was pared by 4 bases and J by 5 bases, with 7 bases of the junction left unmatched. The CDR3, as DNA: TGCGCCAGCAGCCGACTAGCGGGGGGGCTCGTGGAGACCCAGTACTTC. Amino acids: CASSRLAGGLVETQYF.

This chain uses TRBV11-3 with TRBJ2-5; a possible D gene is TRBD2 (6 bases). The DNA matches TRBJ2-7 better at its end, which makes the J call doubtful. The CDR3 contains 15 residues. The germline V gene encodes CDR1 SGHNT and CDR2 YENEEA. The CDR3 loop reads CASSSGLFSGYEQYF. Here the CDR3 DNA reads TGTGCCAGCAGCTCGGGCCTGTTTAGCGGCTACGAGCAGTACTTC.

V gene TRBV10-3 combines with J gene TRBJ2-3; D might be TRBD2 (6 bases). Trimming cost V 2 bases and J 2 bases, with 8 bases left between them. This CDR3 region has 14 residues. Per germline, CDR1 ENHRY and CDR2 SYGVKD. CDR3: CAISERDFTDTQYF. As DNA, the CDR3 is TGTGCCATCAGTGAGCGGGACTTCACAGATACGCAGTATTTT.

This chain connects TRBV19 to TRBJ1-2, with 7 nucleotides matching TRBD1. Germline CDR1 and CDR2: LNHDA and SQIVND (reference sequence). The trim removed 5 bases at V and 3 bases at J, leaving 9 bases unmatched. This CDR3 comprises 15 residues. The CDR3 DNA reads TGTGCCAGTAGTTTGACAGGGAGTGGGGACTATGGCTACACCTTC. This encodes CASSLTGSGDYGYTF.

The gene calls are TRBV28 and TRBJ1-2; D not resolved. The V gene lost 3 bases and the J gene lost 7 bases, with 15 bases spanning the gap. Germline CDR1 reads MDHEN; CDR2 reads SYDVKM. This CDR3 is 14 amino acids long. CDR3 nucleotide sequence: TGTGCCAGCAGTTTGACGGGGAGAAGGTCTGGCTACACCTTC. Amino acids: CASSLTGRRSGYTF.

This sequence joins TRBV18 and TRBJ1-2; no clear D gene. Per germline, CDR1 KGHSH and CDR2 LQKENI. The CDR3 has 15 residues. V dropped 2 bases and J dropped 2 bases, with 12 bases sitting between them. The DNA for the CDR3 is TGTGCCAGCTCACCAGGATCCGGAGGAAACTATGGCTACACCTTC. Translating it yields CASSPGSGGNYGYTF.

The J gene is TRBJ2-7, the V gene TRBV5-1, with D perhaps TRBD1 (5 bases). Trimming cost V 4 bases and J 5 bases, with 13 bases left between them. The CDR3 is 13 residues long. The germline V gene has CDR1 SGHRS and CDR2 YFSETQ. The CDR3 coding sequence is TGCGCCAGCAGCGCCCTGGACACCCACGAGCAGTACTTC. This translates into CASSALDTHEQYF.

The sample holds one count of this clone. CDR3 sequence reads: CASTGLAEVTGELFF. In DNA, the CDR3 is TGTGCCAGTACGGGACTAGCGGAAGTCACCGGGGAGCTGTTTTTT. The chain employs TRBV9 and TRBJ2-2, with 11 bases lining up with TRBD2. The CDR3 is made up of 15 amino acids. Losses at the gene ends were 8 bases for V and 4 bases for J; bases not matched to a gene: 7. Germline assignment: CDR1 SGDLS and CDR2 YYNGEE.

The genes are TRBV7-3 and TRBJ1-1, with 7 nucleotides matching TRBD1. The trim removed 5 bases at V and 4 bases at J, leaving 13 bases unmatched. Germline assignment: CDR1 SGHTA and CDR2 FQGTGA. CDR3 size: 16 residues. The CDR3 here is CASSPGQVTRGTEAFF. CDR3 nucleotides: TGTGCCAGCAGCCCCGGACAGGTCACGAGGGGCACTGAAGCTTTCTTT.

This clone was seen just once. V and J are TRBV9 and TRBJ2-3; 11 bases line up with TRBD2. Germline CDR1 SGDLS, CDR2 YYNGEE. The CDR3 covers 17 residues. The ends lost 0 bases at V and 4 bases at J; junction bases unmatched: 7. This chain's CDR3 is CASSVGGSTSGADTQYF. CDR3 DNA: TGTGCCAGCAGCGTAGGTGGATCGACTAGCGGGGCAGATACGCAGTATTTT.

This CDR3 reads CASSLSLAHITDTQYF. The CDR3 nucleotides read TGTGCCAGCAGCCTTTCACTAGCGCACATCACAGATACGCAGTATTTT. The J gene is TRBJ2-3, the V gene TRBV7-6, with 7 bases matching TRBD2. Looked up from germline, CDR1 is SGHVS and CDR2 is FNYEAQ. With V trimmed by 5 bases and J by 2 bases, 10 bases remained unmatched. CDR3 size: 16 residues.

Here the CDR3 DNA reads TGTGCCAGCAGCTTAGCGGGCCTCACCGGGGAGCTGTTTTTT. This translates into CASSLAGLTGELFF. The chain has TRBV7-8 and TRBJ2-2; no reliable D call. The CDR3 covers 14 residues. Trimming shortened V by 0 bases and J by 4 bases, and 6 bases separated the two germline ends. Per germline, CDR1 SGHVS and CDR2 FQNEAQ.

With respect to this clone: Other DNA sequences within the sample encode an identical CDR3. V usage is TRBV7-9 and J usage is TRBJ1-1; D remains ambiguous. The CDR3 is made up of 13 amino acids. Trimming took 2 bases from V and 2 from J, leaving 6 bases between them. Germline CDR1 is SEHNR and CDR2 is FQNEAQ (reference sequence). As DNA, the CDR3 is TGTGCCAGCAGCTTATCAAGAAACACTGAAGCTTTCTTT. Its translation: CASSLSRNTEAFF.

V gene TRBV11-3 combines with J gene TRBJ2-2, with D possibly TRBD1 on 6 matching bases. The CDR3 has 15 residues. V lost 5 bases and J 3 bases, leaving 13 bases between the germline ends. Germline V gene sequence: CDR1 SGHNT, CDR2 YENEEA. DNA of the CDR3: TGTGCCAGCAGCGTCCGGGACACCTACACCGGGGAGCTGTTTTTT. This sequence encodes CASSVRDTYTGELFF.

V and J are TRBV10-2 and TRBJ1-6; D remains ambiguous. V was trimmed by 1 base and J by 0 bases, leaving 7 bases between them. CDR3 size: 16 residues. Germline V gives CDR1 WSHSY, CDR2 SAAADI. The CDR3 region is CASSEWQSSYNSPLHF. In nucleotides, the CDR3 is TGCGCCAGCAGTGAGTGGCAGAGCTCCTATAATTCACCCCTCCACTTT.